This T cell receptor beta chain was retrieved from a study of blood T cell repertoires in COVID-19. Sequencing was performed with immunoSEQ multiplex PCR; in TCRdb, only in-frame clones are kept and a portion is missing. The sample holds some 180,000 clones, around 80% seen once. This clone occurred a few times. Germline CDR1 LGHDT, CDR2 YNNKEL (reference sequence). The V gene end was trimmed by 0 bases and the J gene end by 1 base; junction bases not matched to a gene: 17. The CDR3 has 20 residues. The sequence derives from a woman in her 70s in a cohort exposed to, infected with or recovered from COVID-19 (not recorded which). The sequenced material came from PBMCs or T cells enriched from blood (not recorded which). This chain links TRBV3-1 (or the pseudogene TRBV3-2) with TRBJ2-7; 8 bases are a match to TRBD2. For the CDR3, the DNA is TGTGCCAGCAGCCAAGATAGGGGGGACGCCGGGACTAGAACGTCCTACGAGCAGTACTTC. Its protein is CASSQDRGDAGTRTSYEQYF.